This T cell receptor (beta chain) is drawn from a study of cytomegalovirus exposure and HLA in healthy donors. This PCR relied on a set of 60 Vbeta primers and 13 Jbeta primers. Here immunoSEQ multiplex PCR was the method, and the copy in TCRdb shows in-frame clones only, minus some. Among more than 85,000 clones listed, roughly a tenth were seen once. Each of the donors was a healthy bone marrow donor. The CDR3 is made up of 18 amino acids. CDR1 and CDR2 (germline): MNHEY, SMNVEV (reference sequence). Trimming shortened V by 3 bases and J by 5 bases, and 25 bases separated the two germline ends. Sequenced input: PBMCs. The sequence was obtained from a man aged 50-60 years in good health and CMV-seropositive. The chain couples TRBV27 to TRBJ1-1, with D possibly matching TRBD1 (5 bases). The CDR3 DNA is TGTGCCAGCAGTTTTAGCACGCGCCCGCCGGGACTCGGAACTGAAGCTTTCTTT. Translating gives CASSFSTRPPGLGTEAFF.